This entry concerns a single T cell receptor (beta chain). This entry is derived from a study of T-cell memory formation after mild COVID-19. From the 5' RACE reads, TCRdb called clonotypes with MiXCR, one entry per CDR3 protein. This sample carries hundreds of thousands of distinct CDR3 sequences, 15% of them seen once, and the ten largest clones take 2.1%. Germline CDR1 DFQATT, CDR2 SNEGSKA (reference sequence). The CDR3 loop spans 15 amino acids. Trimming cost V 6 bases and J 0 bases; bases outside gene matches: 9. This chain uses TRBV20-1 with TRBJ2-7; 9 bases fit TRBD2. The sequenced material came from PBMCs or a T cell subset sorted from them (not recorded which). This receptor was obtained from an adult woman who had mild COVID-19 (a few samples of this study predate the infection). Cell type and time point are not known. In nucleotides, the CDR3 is TGCAGTGCCCGACTGATAGCGGGAGTCTCCTACGAGCAGTACTTC. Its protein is CSARLIAGVSYEQYF.